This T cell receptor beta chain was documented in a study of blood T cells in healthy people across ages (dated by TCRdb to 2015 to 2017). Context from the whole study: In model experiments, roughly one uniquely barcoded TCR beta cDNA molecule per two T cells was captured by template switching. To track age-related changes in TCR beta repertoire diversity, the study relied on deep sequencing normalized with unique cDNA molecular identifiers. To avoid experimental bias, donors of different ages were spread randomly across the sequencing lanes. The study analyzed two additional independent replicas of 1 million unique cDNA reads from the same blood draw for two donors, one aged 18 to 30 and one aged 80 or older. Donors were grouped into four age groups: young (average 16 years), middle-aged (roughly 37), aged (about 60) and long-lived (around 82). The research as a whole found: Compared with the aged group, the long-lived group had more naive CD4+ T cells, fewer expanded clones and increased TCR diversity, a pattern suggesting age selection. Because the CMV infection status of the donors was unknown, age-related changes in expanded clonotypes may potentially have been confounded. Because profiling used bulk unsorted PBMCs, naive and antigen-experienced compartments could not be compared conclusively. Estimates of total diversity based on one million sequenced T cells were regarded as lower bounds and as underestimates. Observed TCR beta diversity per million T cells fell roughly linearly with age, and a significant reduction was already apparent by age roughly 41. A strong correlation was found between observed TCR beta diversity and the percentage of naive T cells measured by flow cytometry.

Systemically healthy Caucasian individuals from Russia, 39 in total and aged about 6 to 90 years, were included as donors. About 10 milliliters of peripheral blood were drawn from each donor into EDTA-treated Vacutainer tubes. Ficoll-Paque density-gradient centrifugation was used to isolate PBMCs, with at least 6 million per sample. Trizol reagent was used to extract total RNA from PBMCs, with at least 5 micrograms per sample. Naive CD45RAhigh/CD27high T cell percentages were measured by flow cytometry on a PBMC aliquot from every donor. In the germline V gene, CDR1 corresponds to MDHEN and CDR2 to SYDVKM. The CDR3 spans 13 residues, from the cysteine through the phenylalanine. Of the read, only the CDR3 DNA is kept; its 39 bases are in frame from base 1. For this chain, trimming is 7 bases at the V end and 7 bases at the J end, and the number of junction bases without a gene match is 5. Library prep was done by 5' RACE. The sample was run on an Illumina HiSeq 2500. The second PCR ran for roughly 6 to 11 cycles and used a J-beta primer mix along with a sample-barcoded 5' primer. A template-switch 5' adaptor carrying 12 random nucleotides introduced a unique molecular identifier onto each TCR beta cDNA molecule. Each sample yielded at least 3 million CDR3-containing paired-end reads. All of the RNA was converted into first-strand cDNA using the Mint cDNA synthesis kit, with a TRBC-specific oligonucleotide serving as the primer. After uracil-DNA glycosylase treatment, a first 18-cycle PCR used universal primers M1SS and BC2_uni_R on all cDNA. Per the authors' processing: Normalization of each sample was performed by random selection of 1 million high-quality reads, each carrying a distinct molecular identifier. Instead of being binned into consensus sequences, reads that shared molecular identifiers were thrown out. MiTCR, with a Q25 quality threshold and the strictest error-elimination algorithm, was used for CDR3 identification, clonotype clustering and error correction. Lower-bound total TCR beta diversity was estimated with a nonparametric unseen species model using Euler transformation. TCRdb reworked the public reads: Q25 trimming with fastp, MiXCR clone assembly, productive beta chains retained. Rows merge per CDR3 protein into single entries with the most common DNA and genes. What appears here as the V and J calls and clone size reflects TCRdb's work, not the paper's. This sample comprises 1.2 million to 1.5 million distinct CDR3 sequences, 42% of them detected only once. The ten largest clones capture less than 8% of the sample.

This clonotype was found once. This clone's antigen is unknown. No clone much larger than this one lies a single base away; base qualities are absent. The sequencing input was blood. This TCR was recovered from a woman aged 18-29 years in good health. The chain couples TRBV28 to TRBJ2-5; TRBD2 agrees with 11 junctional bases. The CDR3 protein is CASKDSGGATQYF. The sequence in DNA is TGTGCCAGCAAGGATAGCGGGGGGGCGACCCAGTACTTC.